A selection of T cell receptor beta chains follows, all from one sample in a study of beta chain features in type 1 diabetes. Assay: immunoSEQ multiplex PCR; the TCRdb copy retains only in-frame clones and omits some. The data hold under 50,000 clones, with 66% observed a single time. Sequencing was carried out using Tregs from blood. The receptor source for this set is a woman aged 18-29 years with type 1 diabetes. The CDR3 runs from the conserved cysteine through the conserved F or W. Fields, in order: clone size, D gene, J gene, V gene, CDR3 DNA, CDR3 protein. The D gene is left open where the match is weak. Clone sizes are given selectively: once, few, many, or a class where the clone is expanded.

- | - | TRBJ1-5 | TRBV4-3 | TGCGCCAGCAGCCGCAGCACGGGTGGCAATCAGCCCCAGCATTTT | CASSRSTGGNQPQHF
once | - | TRBJ1-2 | TRBV7-9 | TGTGCCAGCAGCTCCCGAAACCGGGATGGCTACACCTTC | CASSSRNRDGYTF
- | TRBD2 | TRBJ2-1 | TRBV2 | TGTGCCAGCAGCGGAATTAGCGGGAGGGGGAATGAGCAGTTCTTC | CASSGISGRGNEQFF
- | TRBD2 | TRBJ2-1 | TRBV5-1 | TGCGCCAGCAGCTGGAGGACTAGCGGGGAGAATGAGCAGTTCTTC | CASSWRTSGENEQFF
few | TRBD2 | TRBJ2-7 | TRBV27 | TGTGCCAGCAGTATCGGGACTAGCTACGAGCAGTACTTC | CASSIGTSYEQYF
few | TRBD2 | TRBJ2-1 | TRBV19 | TGTGCCAGTACGCGGGAGTCCTACAATGAGCAGTTCTTC | CASTRESYNEQFF
- | - | TRBJ1-2 | TRBV9 | TGTGCCAGCAGCCCCAGGGATCGGTTTCTTAGCTATGGCTACACCTTC | CASSPRDRFLSYGYTF
- | - | TRBJ1-6 | TRBV7-2 | TGTGCCAGCAGCTTTACGCCGGGGGATTGGGCCCTCCACTTT | CASSFTPGDWALHF
- | - | TRBJ1-4 | TRBV6-1 | TGTGCCAGCAACCGCTACGAAGAAAAACTGTTTTTT | CASNRYEEKLFF
- | - | TRBJ2-7 | TRBV7-2 | TGTGCCAGCAGCTTTTCGGGAGCGTACGAGCAGTACTTC | CASSFSGAYEQYF
- | - | TRBJ2-1 | TRBV5-1 | TGCGCCAGCAGCTGGGACGGGGGTTACAATGAGCAGTTCTTC | CASSWDGGYNEQFF
- | TRBD1 | TRBJ1-5 | TRBV27 | TGTGCCAGCAGTCAGGGACAGGGTACTCAGCCCCAGCATTTT | CASSQGQGTQPQHF
- | - | TRBJ1-2 | TRBV20-1 | TGCAGCGCCGGACTCTATGGCTACACCTTC | CSAGLYGYTF
- | - | TRBJ2-1 | TRBV7-2 | TGTGCCAGCAGCTCCCTGGGGGCTAGCCTTAAAAATGAGCAGTTCTTC | CASSSLGASLKNEQFF
- | - | TRBJ1-1 | TRBV6-5 | TGTGCCAGCAGTTACGCGGTGGATGGCACTGAAGCTTTCTTT | CASSYAVDGTEAFF
- | TRBD1 | TRBJ1-6 | TRBV10-2 | TGCGCCAGCAGTGCCGGGACAGGGTTTCTTTCACCCCTCCACTTT | CASSAGTGFLSPLHF
few | - | TRBJ1-5 | TRBV7-9 | TGTGCCAGCAGCTTAGGAAACAGGGTCAATCAGCCCCAGCATTTT | CASSLGNRVNQPQHF
once | - | TRBJ2-7 | TRBV9 | TGTGCCAGCAGCGTTGGGACTCTCGGAACCTACGAGCAGTACTTC | CASSVGTLGTYEQYF
- | TRBD1 | TRBJ1-2 | TRBV6-6 | TGTGCCAGCAGTCCCGGGACAGGGACGGTTGGCTACACCTTC | CASSPGTGTVGYTF
- | - | TRBJ2-5 | TRBV7-9 | TGTGCCAGCAGCCCTGGATTATTCCAGGGGTTGGTGGAGACCCAGTACTTC | CASSPGLFQGLVETQYF
- | - | TRBJ2-5 | TRBV5-1 | TGCGCCAGCAGCCTGCTACTAGTAGAGACCCAGTACTTC | CASSLLLVETQYF
- | TRBD1 | TRBJ2-5 | TRBV11-3 | TGTGCCAGCAGCATCAAAATGGGACAGGAACGAGTGACCCAGTACTTC | CASSIKMGQERVTQYF
few | TRBD2 | TRBJ2-5 | TRBV11-2 | TGTGCCAGCAGCCCCGCGGGGGGCCTAGCGGGCGTCGGGACCCAGTACTTC | CASSPAGGLAGVGTQYF
- | - | TRBJ1-2 | TRBV7-9 | TGTGCCAGCAGCTTAGACAGACGTTATGGCTACACCTTC | CASSLDRRYGYTF
- | - | TRBJ2-5 | TRBV7-9 | TGTGCCAGCAGCAAGCCGTATCGAGAGACCCAGTACTTC | CASSKPYRETQYF
few | TRBD1 | TRBJ1-1 | TRBV6-5 | TGTGCCAGCTACAGGGGGCTCGGCACTGAAGCTTTCTTT | CASYRGLGTEAFF
once | - | TRBJ1-2 | TRBV7-9 | TGTGCCAGCACCCTCGGAGCGGCGGGTGGCTACACCTTC | CASTLGAAGGYTF
- | TRBD2 | TRBJ2-1 | TRBV18 | TGTGCCAGCTCACCACTAGCGGGGGGGGAGCAGTTCTTC | CASSPLAGGEQFF
- | - | TRBJ2-1 | TRBV7-2 | TGTGCCAGCAGCAGACGGTTAGGGGGAAACGGCGAGCAGTTCTTC | CASSRRLGGNGEQFF
- | - | TRBJ2-5 | TRBV4-1 | TGCGCCAGCAGCCGGTGGGACTCAAAAGAGACCCAGTACTTC | CASSRWDSKETQYF
- | TRBD1 | TRBJ2-2 | TRBV28 | TGTGCCAGCACCGAGAAGACAGGGGTACACGGGGAGCTGTTTTTT | CASTEKTGVHGELFF
- | TRBD1 | TRBJ2-7 | TRBV7-8 | TGTGCCAGCAGCGTACAGGGGGTATCCTACGAGCAGTACTTC | CASSVQGVSYEQYF
- | - | TRBJ2-3 | TRBV15 | TGTGCCACCAGCGGAAACGGACAGTCCACAGATACGCAGTATTTT | CATSGNGQSTDTQYF
- | TRBD1 | TRBJ2-7 | TRBV28 | TGTGCCAGCAGGTCCCCGGGACAGGGACGCGAGCAGTACTTC | CASRSPGQGREQYF
- | - | TRBJ2-3 | TRBV6-5 | TGTGCCAGCCGGGACTGGCACACAGATACGCAGTATTTT | CASRDWHTDTQYF
- | TRBD1 | TRBJ2-6 | TRBV30 | TGTGCCTGGAATCCTTTCGGGACAGGGAGCGGGGCCAACGTCCTGACTTTC | CAWNPFGTGSGANVLTF
once | TRBD1 | TRBJ1-6 | TRBV5-1 | TGCGCCAGCAGCGGCCAGGGACAGGTGAATTCACCCCTCCACTTT | CASSGQGQVNSPLHF
- | - | TRBJ1-3 | TRBV30 | TGTGCCGGTCAGGGAGGGGACGGTGGAAACACCATATATTTT | CAGQGGDGGNTIYF
- | TRBD2 | TRBJ2-3 | TRBV6-1 | TGTGCCGGCAGTGCCCCGACTAGCGGGGTGTACACAGATACGCAGTATTTT | CAGSAPTSGVYTDTQYF
few | TRBD2 | TRBJ2-1 | TRBV29-1 | TGCAGCGTCGATACAGCGGGATCCTACAATGAGCAGTTCTTC | CSVDTAGSYNEQFF
- | - | TRBJ2-7 | TRBV19 | TGTGCCAGTAGATTGGACAGTCTCCACTCCTACGAGCAGTACTTC | CASRLDSLHSYEQYF
- | TRBD2 | TRBJ2-1 | TRBV7-2 | TGTGCCAGCAGAGACGGACTAGCGGACAATGAGCAGTTCTTC | CASRDGLADNEQFF
- | - | TRBJ1-2 | TRBV14 | TGTGCCAGCAGCCAAGGGCTCTATGGCTACACCTTC | CASSQGLYGYTF
once | TRBD1 | TRBJ2-7 | TRBV5-1 | TGCGCCAGCAGCTTGGATCCAGGACAGGGGGCAAGTGAGCAGTACTTC | CASSLDPGQGASEQYF
- | - | TRBJ1-5 | TRBV7-2 | TGTGCCAGCAGCTTAGGGACAGAAACCAATCAGCCCCAGCATTTT | CASSLGTETNQPQHF
- | - | TRBJ2-1 | TRBV28 | TGTGCCAGCCGGGGGTCCACCAGGTCCTACAATGAGCAGTTCTTC | CASRGSTRSYNEQFF
- | TRBD1 | TRBJ1-1 | TRBV6-6 | TGTGCCAGCAGAAAGACAGGGGGCCCAAACACTGAAGCTTTCTTT | CASRKTGGPNTEAFF